This T cell receptor (beta chain) stems from a study of CD4+ T cells in melanoma. Using immunoSEQ multiplex PCR, the repertoire was profiled, and TCRdb retains in-frame clones only, with some absent. The table lists some 4,600 clones, 65% of them singletons. Regarding the study as a whole: Diverse differentiation states were reported for melanoma neoantigen-specific CD4+ T cells. CD8+ T cell, macrophage and B cell function reportedly correlated with neoantigen-specific CD4+ T cells.

The trim removed 6 bases at V and 5 bases at J, leaving 13 bases unmatched. Germline V lookup: CDR1 WNHNN, CDR2 SYGVQD (reference sequence). The CDR3 is 16 residues long. Comment on this clone: Its antigen is as yet unknown.

This TCR derives from a human donor with melanoma. Sequencing was carried out using cells from a culture (not recorded whether cultured in vitro). The chain employs TRBV10-1 and TRBJ2-1; TRBD2 matches at 7 bases. CDR3 region: CASSPLRSSGDNEQFF. CDR3 sequence (DNA): TGCGCCAGCAGCCCCCTCAGGTCTAGCGGTGACAATGAGCAGTTCTTC.